This T cell receptor beta chain was identified during a study of cytomegalovirus exposure and HLA in healthy donors. Overall study context: Most donors, less than 85% of some 400 genotyped, fell in the Caucasian-associated ancestry cluster. Overall study findings and caveats: The authors listed some 150 TCR beta chains as cytomegalovirus-associated. In all likelihood, a cluster of highly shared sequence variants was a sequencing artifact.

Both 60 Vbeta primers and 13 Jbeta primers went into the PCR. Assay used: immunoSEQ multiplex PCR; TCRdb lists only in-frame clones, some missing. The data contain more than 100,000 clones, 72% of them singletons. For this clone: Its antigen remains unknown.

Germline V gene data show CDR1 as LNHDA and CDR2 as SQIVND (reference sequence). V was cut by 5 bases and J by 0 bases, with 14 bases left in between. The CDR3 contains 16 residues. This clonotype was obtained from a man aged 50 to 59 in good health and CMV-seropositive. The material sequenced was PBMCs. J is TRBJ1-5 and V is TRBV19, with a possible D match to TRBD1 (6 bases). The CDR3: CASSSPGVYSNQPQHF. Written as DNA, the CDR3 is TGTGCCAGTAGTTCCCCAGGGGTGTATAGCAATCAGCCCCAGCATTTT. Using reference TRBV19 and TRBJ1-5 for the parts outside the CDR3, the full variable domain is DGGITQSPKYLFRKEGQNVTLSCEQNLNHDAMYWYRQDPGQGLRLIYYSQIVNDFQKGDIAEGYSVSREKKESFPLTVTSAQKNPTAFYLCASSSPGVYSNQPQHFGDGTRLSIL.